This record concerns one T cell receptor beta chain sequence. Its antigen is still unknown. This specimen belongs to a study of OX40 agonist ivuxolimab in advanced cancers. In the study overall: Dose-escalation patients were diagnosed with hepatocellular carcinoma, melanoma, renal cell cancer or head and neck cancer.

Measured with immunoSEQ multiplex PCR; TCRdb has only the in-frame clones, and not every one. The repertoire has approximately 68,000 clones, about 92% of them found once; the top ten carry under 10%. The trim removed 3 bases at V and 7 bases at J, leaving 5 bases unmatched. CDR1 and CDR2 from the germline V gene are SGHAT and FQNNGV. This CDR3 is 13 amino acids long. Study-wide results and caveats: Among the lowest peripheral clonal expansion occurred in 0.1-3.0 mg/kg partial responders.

The sequencing used CD4+ or CD8+ T cells sorted from blood, collected in a trial of the OX40 agonist ivuxolimab. The receptor comes from an adult with an advanced solid tumor such as melanoma, head and neck, liver or kidney cancer. This chain joins TRBV11-2 and TRBJ2-7; the match to TRBD2 covers 8 bases. CDR3 coding DNA: TGTGCCAGCAGCTTCGGGGTAGCGGGGGAGCAGTACTTC. Protein sequence: CASSFGVAGEQYF.